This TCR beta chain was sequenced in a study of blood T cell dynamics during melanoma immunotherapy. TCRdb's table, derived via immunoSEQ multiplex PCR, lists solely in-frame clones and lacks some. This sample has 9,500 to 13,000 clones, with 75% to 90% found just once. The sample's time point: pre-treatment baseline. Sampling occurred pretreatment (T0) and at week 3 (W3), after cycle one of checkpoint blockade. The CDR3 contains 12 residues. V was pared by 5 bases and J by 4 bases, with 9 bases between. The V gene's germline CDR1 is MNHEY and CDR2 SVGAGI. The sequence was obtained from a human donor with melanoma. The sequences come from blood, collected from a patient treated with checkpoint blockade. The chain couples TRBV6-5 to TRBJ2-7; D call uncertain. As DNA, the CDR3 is TGTGCCAGCAGTCAAAAACCGTACGAGCAGTACTTC. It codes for CASSQKPYEQYF.